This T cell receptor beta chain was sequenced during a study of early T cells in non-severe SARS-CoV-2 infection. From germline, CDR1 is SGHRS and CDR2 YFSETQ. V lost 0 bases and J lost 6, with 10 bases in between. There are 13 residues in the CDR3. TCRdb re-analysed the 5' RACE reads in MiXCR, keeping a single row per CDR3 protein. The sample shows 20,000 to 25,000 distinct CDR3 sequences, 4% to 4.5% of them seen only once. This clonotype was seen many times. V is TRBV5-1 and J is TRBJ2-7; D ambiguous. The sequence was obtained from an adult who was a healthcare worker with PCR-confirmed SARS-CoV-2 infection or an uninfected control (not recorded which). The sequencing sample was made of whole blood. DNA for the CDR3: TGCGCCAGCAGCTTGGAGAGTCCGGGCGAGCAGTACTTC. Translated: CASSLESPGEQYF.